This entry lists 8 T cell receptor beta chains sequenced from one sample in a study of T cells in localized non-small cell lung cancer. Some clones are missing from TCRdb's copy, which holds only in-frame ones; the method was immunoSEQ multiplex PCR. The table lists 70,000 or so clones, 70% to 85% of them singletons. Specimen: peripheral blood, collected before any cancer treatment. The origin of the receptors is a female donor over 55 with stage I lung adenocarcinoma.

CDR3 region: CASSSNPVNTEAFF. The CDR3 nucleotides read TGCGCCAGTTCCTCGAATCCCGTGAACACTGAAGCTTTCTTT. This chain joins TRBV5-1 and TRBJ1-1; D call uncertain. CDR3 length: 14 amino acids. The V gene lost 8 bases and the J gene lost 0 bases, with 14 bases spanning the gap. The V gene's germline CDR1 is SGHRS and CDR2 YFSETQ.

The chain combines TRBV5-5 with TRBJ1-1, with D unresolved. This CDR3 is 14 amino acids long. CDR1 and CDR2 from the germline V gene are SGHKS and YYEKEE (reference sequence). The V and J ends lost 0 bases and 0 bases respectively, with 6 bases between them. CDR3 in amino acids: CASSLAPVNTEAFF. CDR3 coding DNA: TGTGCCAGCAGCTTGGCACCAGTGAACACTGAAGCTTTCTTT.

The chain carries TRBV6-6 and TRBJ1-5; 7 bases line up with TRBD1. The CDR3 runs to 16 residues. Germline loops: CDR1 MNHNY, CDR2 SVGAGI (reference sequence). The J segment lost 0 bases and the V segment lost 2 bases, leaving 4 bases of the junction unmatched. The CDR3 sequence: CASSYPGTDSNQPQHF. The DNA for the CDR3 is TGTGCCAGCAGTTACCCAGGGACAGATAGCAATCAGCCCCAGCATTTT.

The CDR3 loop is CASGTGAYNEQFF. CDR3 bases: TGTGCCTCCGGGACAGGGGCCTACAATGAGCAGTTCTTC. V gene TRBV28 combines with J gene TRBJ2-1; 10 bases line up with TRBD1. This CDR3 has 13 amino acids. The J segment lost 2 bases and the V segment lost 11 bases, leaving 3 bases of the junction unmatched. From germline, CDR1 is MDHEN and CDR2 SYDVKM. Full variable domain (outside the CDR3, taken from reference TRBV28 and TRBJ2-1): DVKVTQSSRYLVKRTGEKVFLECVQDMDHENMFWYRQDPGLGLRLIYFSYDVKMKEKGDIPEGYSVSREKKERFSLILESASTNQTSMYLCASGTGAYNEQFFGPGTRLTVL.

With regard to this clone: Other DNA sequences in the same sample also yield this CDR3. V gene TRBV19 combines with J gene TRBJ2-2; TRBD2 matches 7 bases. The germline CDR1 and CDR2 sequences are LNHDA and SQIVND (reference sequence). Germline trimming cut 5 bases from V and 6 bases from J; bases unmatched to any gene: 9. This CDR3 comprises 15 residues. The CDR3 loop is CASSGGGRASGELFF. The CDR3 DNA sequence: TGTGCCAGTAGTGGTGGGGGGAGGGCCTCCGGGGAGCTGTTTTTT. Using reference TRBV19 and TRBJ2-2 for the parts outside the CDR3, the full variable domain is DGGITQSPKYLFRKEGQNVTLSCEQNLNHDAMYWYRQDPGQGLRLIYYSQIVNDFQKGDIAEGYSVSREKKESFPLTVTSAQKNPTAFYLCASSGGGRASGELFFGEGSRLTVL.

The CDR3 reads CASSIGSVQETQYF. In nucleotides, the CDR3 is TGTGCCAGTAGTATAGGTAGCGTACAAGAGACCCAGTACTTC. The chain couples TRBV19 to TRBJ2-5, with D perhaps TRBD2 (5 bases). Trimming pared 1 base from V and 2 bases from J, leaving 8 bases between. This CDR3 is built from 14 residues. CDR1 and CDR2 (germline): LNHDA, SQIVND (reference sequence).

This sequence joins TRBV5-6 and TRBJ1-2, with 9 bases identical to TRBD1. J lost 7 bases, V lost 6 bases, and 7 bases had no gene match. Looked up from germline, CDR1 is SGHDT and CDR2 is YYEEEE. CDR3 length: 13 amino acids. This chain's CDR3 is CASTLTGGGGYTF. CDR3 nucleotides: TGTGCCAGCACCCTGACAGGGGGAGGTGGCTACACCTTC. Complete variable domain (other parts from reference TRBV5-6 and TRBJ1-2): DAGVTQSPTHLIKTRGQQVTLRCSPKSGHDTVSWYQQALGQGPQFIFQYYEEEERQRGNFPDRFSGHQFPNYSSELNVNALLLGDSALYLCASTLTGGGGYTFGSGTRLTVV.

The chain employs TRBV27 and TRBJ2-7, with TRBD2 identical over 9 bases. The CDR3 spans 16 residues. Trimming cost V 3 bases and J 8 bases; bases outside gene matches: 14. The germline CDR1 and CDR2 sequences are MNHEY and SMNVEV (reference sequence). The DNA for the CDR3 is TGTGCCAGCAGTTTTCGGCGGGGGGGCCGATTTGATAAGCAGTACTTC. The encoded protein is CASSFRRGGRFDKQYF.